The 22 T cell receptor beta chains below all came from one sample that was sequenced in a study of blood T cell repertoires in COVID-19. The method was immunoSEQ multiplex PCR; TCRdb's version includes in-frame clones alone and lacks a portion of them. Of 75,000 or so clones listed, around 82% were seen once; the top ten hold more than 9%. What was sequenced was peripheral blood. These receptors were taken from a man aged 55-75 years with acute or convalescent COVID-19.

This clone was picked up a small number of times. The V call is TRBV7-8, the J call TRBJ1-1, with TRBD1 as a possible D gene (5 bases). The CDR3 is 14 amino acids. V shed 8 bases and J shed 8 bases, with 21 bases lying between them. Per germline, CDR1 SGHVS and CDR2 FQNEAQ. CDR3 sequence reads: CASGRQSRDSEAFF. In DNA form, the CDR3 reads TGTGCCAGCGGACGACAGTCTCGCGATTCGGAAGCTTTCTTT.

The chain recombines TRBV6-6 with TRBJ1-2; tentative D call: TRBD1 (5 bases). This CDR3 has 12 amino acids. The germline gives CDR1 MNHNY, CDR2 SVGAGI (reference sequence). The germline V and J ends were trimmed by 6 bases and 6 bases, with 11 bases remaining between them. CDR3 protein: CASRIGGDGYTF. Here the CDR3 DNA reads TGTGCCAGCAGGATCGGGGGGGATGGCTACACCTTC.

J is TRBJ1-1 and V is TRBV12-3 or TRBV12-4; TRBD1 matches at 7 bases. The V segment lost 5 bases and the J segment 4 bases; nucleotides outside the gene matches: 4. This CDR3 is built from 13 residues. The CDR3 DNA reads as TGTGCCAGCAGTCAGACAGGGACCACTGAAGCTTTCTTT. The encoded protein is CASSQTGTTEAFF.

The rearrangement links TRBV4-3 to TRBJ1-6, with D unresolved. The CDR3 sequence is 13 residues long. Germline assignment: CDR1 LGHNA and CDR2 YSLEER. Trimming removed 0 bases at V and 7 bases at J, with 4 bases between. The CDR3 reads CASSQERNSPLHF. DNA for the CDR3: TGCGCCAGCAGCCAAGAGAGGAATTCACCCCTCCACTTT.

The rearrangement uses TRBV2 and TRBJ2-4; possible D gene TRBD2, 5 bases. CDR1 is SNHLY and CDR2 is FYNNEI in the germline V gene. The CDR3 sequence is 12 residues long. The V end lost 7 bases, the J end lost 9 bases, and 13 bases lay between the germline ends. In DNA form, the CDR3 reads TGTGCCAGCAATGGGGATCGGGGCATTCAGTACTTC. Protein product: CASNGDRGIQYF.

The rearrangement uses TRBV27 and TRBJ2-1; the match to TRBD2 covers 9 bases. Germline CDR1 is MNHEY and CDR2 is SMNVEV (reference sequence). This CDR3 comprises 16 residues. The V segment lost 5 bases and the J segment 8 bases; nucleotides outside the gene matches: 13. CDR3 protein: CASSGRTGGRAYEQFF. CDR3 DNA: TGTGCCAGCAGTGGCCGGACGGGCGGGAGGGCCTATGAGCAGTTCTTC.

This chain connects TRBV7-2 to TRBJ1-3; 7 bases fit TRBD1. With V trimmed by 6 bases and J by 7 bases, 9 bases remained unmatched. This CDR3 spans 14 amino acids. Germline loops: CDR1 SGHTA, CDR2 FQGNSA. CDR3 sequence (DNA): TGTGCCAGCAGAGAGCAACAGGGGAGCAACACCATATATTTT. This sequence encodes CASREQQGSNTIYF.

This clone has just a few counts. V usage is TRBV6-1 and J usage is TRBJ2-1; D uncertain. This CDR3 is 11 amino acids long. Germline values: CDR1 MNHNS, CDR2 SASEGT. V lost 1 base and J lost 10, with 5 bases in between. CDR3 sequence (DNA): TGTGCCAGCAGTGAAGTGTTAGAGCAGTTCTTC. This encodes CASSEVLEQFF.

This CDR3 reads CASSFGGQGGYRYGYTF. The CDR3 DNA follows: TGTGCCAGCAGCTTCGGGGGACAGGGAGGGTATAGGTATGGCTACACCTTC. This rearrangement joins TRBV5-4 to TRBJ1-2; 9 bases fit TRBD1. The V and J ends lost 2 bases and 5 bases, in that order; junction bases with no gene match: 13. This CDR3 contains 17 residues. The germline V gene encodes CDR1 SGHNT and CDR2 YYREEE (reference sequence).

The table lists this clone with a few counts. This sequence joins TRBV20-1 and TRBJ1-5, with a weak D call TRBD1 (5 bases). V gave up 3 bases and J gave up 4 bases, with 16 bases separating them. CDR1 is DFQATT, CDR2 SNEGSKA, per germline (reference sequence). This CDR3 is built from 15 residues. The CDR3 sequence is CSASGPDRANQPQHF. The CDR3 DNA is TGCAGTGCTAGTGGACCCGACAGAGCGAATCAGCCCCAGCATTTT.

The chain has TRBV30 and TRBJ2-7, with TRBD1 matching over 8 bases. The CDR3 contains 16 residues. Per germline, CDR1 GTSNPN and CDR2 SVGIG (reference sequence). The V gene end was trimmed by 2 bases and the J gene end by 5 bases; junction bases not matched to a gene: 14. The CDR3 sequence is CAWSFFVRAGGDEQYF. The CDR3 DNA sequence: TGTGCCTGGAGTTTCTTCGTGCGGGCAGGGGGCGACGAGCAGTACTTC.

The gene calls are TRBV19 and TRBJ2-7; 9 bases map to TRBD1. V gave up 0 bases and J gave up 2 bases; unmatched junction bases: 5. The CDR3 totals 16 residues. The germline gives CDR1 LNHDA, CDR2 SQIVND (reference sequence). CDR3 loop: CASSIEGQGSTYEQYF. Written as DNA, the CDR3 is TGTGCCAGTAGTATAGAGGGACAGGGTTCCACCTACGAGCAGTACTTC.

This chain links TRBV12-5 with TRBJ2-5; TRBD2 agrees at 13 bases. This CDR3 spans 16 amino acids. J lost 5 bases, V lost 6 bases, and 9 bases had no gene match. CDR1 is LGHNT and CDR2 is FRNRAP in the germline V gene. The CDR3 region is CASGRGLAGAGETQYF. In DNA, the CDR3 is TGTGCTAGTGGCCGAGGACTAGCGGGGGCTGGGGAGACCCAGTACTTC.

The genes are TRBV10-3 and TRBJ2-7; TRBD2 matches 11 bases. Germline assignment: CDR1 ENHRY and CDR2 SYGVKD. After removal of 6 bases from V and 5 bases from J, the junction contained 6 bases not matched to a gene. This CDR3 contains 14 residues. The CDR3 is CAISLAGGPDEQYF. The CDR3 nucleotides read TGTGCCATCAGCTTAGCGGGGGGGCCGGACGAGCAGTACTTC.

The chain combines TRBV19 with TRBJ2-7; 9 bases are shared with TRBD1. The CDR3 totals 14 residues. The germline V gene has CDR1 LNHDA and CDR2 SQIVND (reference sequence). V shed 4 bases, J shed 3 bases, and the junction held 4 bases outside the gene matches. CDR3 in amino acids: CASSSWGQGYEQYF. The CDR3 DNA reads TGTGCCAGTAGTAGTTGGGGACAGGGCTACGAGCAGTACTTC.

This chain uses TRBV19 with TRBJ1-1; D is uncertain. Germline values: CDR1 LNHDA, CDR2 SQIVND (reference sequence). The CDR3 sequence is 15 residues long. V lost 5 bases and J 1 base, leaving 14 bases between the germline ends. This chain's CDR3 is CASSPIDYRNTEAFF. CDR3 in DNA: TGTGCCAGTAGTCCAATTGACTACCGGAACACTGAAGCTTTCTTT.

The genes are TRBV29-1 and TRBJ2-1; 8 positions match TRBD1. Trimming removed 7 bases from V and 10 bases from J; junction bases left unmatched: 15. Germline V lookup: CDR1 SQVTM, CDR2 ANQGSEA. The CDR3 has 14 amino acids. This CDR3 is CSGQGQRIAGEQFF. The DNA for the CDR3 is TGCAGCGGACAGGGGCAGAGGATAGCAGGGGAGCAGTTCTTC.

CDR3 sequence (DNA): TGTGCCAGCAGCCCAACAGGGCAAGAGACCCAGTACTTC. Its translation: CASSPTGQETQYF. The rearrangement joins TRBV7-2 to TRBJ2-5; maybe TRBD1 (6 bases). This CDR3 is built from 13 residues. The ends were cut back, 5 bases at V and 2 bases at J, with 9 bases in the middle. Germline V CDR1 and CDR2: SGHTA, FQGNSA.

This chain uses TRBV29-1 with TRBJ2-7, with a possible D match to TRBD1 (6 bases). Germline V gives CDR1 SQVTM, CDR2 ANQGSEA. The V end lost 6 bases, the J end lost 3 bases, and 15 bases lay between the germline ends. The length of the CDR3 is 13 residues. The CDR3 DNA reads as TGCAGCGTCCCCGGGACATTTGACTACGAGCAGTACTTC. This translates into CSVPGTFDYEQYF.

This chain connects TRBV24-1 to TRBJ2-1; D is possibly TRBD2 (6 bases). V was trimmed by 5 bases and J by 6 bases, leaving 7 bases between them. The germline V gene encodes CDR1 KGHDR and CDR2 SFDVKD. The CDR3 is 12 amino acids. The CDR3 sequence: CATSGTTNEQFF. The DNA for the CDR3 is TGTGCCACCAGTGGGACTACCAATGAGCAGTTCTTC.

The CDR3 region is CASSRNLGADTQYF. The DNA for the CDR3 is TGTGCCAGCAGCCGCAACCTCGGGGCAGATACGCAGTATTTT. V is TRBV7-9 and J is TRBJ2-3; a weak D match, TRBD2 (5 bases). The V end lost 5 bases, the J end lost 4 bases, and 13 bases lay between the germline ends. Germline CDR1 reads SEHNR; CDR2 reads FQNEAQ (reference sequence). The CDR3 runs 14 residues.

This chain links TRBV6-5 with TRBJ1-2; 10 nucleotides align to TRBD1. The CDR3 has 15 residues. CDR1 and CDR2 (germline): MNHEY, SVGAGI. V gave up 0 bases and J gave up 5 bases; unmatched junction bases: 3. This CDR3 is CASSYSRQGAYGYTF. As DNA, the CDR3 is TGTGCCAGCAGTTACTCCCGACAGGGGGCGTATGGCTACACCTTC.